This T cell receptor (beta chain) is drawn from a study of blood T cell repertoires in COVID-19. This clone was picked up a small number of times. Profiling relied on immunoSEQ multiplex PCR, and the TCRdb table lists in-frame clones only, not all of them. The sample holds roughly 250,000 clones; 86% are singletons and the top ten take 9.5% to 15%. The germline V gene has CDR1 SQVTM and CDR2 ANQGSEA. V lost 6 bases to trimming and J lost 5 bases, with 11 bases between them. There are 12 residues in the CDR3. The chain combines TRBV29-1 with TRBJ2-1; a weak D match, TRBD2 (5 bases). Sequenced material: peripheral blood. The receptor was derived from a woman younger than 45 with COVID-19, enrolled during active disease. The CDR3 coding sequence is TGCAGCGTCAGTAAGGGAGACAATGAGCAGTTCTTC. Protein product: CSVSKGDNEQFF.